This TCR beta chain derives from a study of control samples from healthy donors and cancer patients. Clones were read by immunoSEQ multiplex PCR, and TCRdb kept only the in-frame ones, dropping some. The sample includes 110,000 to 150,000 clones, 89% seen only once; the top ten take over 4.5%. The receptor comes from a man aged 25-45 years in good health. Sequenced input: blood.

CDR3 residues: CASSLRGTSGRDTQYF. CDR3 DNA sequence: TGTGCCAGCAGCTTAAGGGGGACTAGCGGGAGAGATACGCAGTATTTT. The chain combines TRBV7-2 with TRBJ2-3; TRBD2 agrees at 14 bases. V lost 2 bases to trimming and J lost 5 bases; unmatched junction nucleotides: 3. Per the germline V gene, CDR1 is SGHTA and CDR2 is FQGNSA. The CDR3 is 16 amino acids.